Listed below are T cell receptor beta chains from one sample, sequenced in a study of CD8+ T cells in alopecia areata. This table comes from immunoSEQ multiplex PCR, and its TCRdb copy is limited to in-frame clones, with some not included. Here the sample spans over 5,500 clones, about two thirds being singletons. Sequencing used skin, obtained at week 4, from a patient treated with tofacitinib. The receptors shown here come from a human donor with alopecia areata. Each CDR3 is given with its conserved first and last residue. The D gene is left open where the match is weak. Not all rows give a size; the values are once, few, many and, for expanded clones, a class.

.	TRBV7-8	TRBJ1-2	.	CASSPGHFPNYGYTF	TGTGCCAGCAGCCCCGGACATTTTCCCAACTATGGCTACACCTTC
.	TRBV6-6	TRBJ1-1	.	CAGSSNTEAFF	TGTGCCGGGAGTTCTAACACTGAAGCTTTCTTT
.	TRBV11-2	TRBJ2-7	.	CASSLDPRWEQYF	TGTGCCAGCAGCTTAGACCCACGGTGGGAGCAGTACTTC
.	TRBV18	TRBJ2-3	.	CASSPQTADTQYF	TGTGCCAGCTCACCACAGACAGCGGATACGCAGTATTTT
once	TRBV19	TRBJ1-1	.	CASSKGDTEAFF	TGTGCCAGTAGTAAGGGGGACACTGAAGCTTTCTTT
.	TRBV6-1	TRBJ1-5	TRBD1	CASSSTGTVNQPQHF	TGTGCCAGCAGTTCAACCGGGACAGTGAATCAGCCCCAGCATTTT
.	TRBV19	TRBJ2-5	.	CASNTGTLDSETQYF	TGTGCCTCAAACACCGGGACACTCGACTCGGAGACCCAGTACTTC
.	TRBV6-1	TRBJ1-5	.	CASSPHGHSNQPQHF	TGTGCCAGCAGCCCCCACGGGCATAGCAATCAGCCCCAGCATTTT
.	TRBV14	TRBJ1-1	.	CASSQGQGINTEAFF	TGTGCCAGCAGCCAAGGGCAGGGGATAAACACTGAAGCTTTCTTT
.	TRBV10-3	TRBJ2-7	.	CAISESPGDTYEQYF	TGTGCCATCAGTGAGTCCCCGGGGGACACCTACGAGCAGTACTTC
.	TRBV5-4	TRBJ2-1	.	CASSLGGPALNEQFF	TGTGCCAGCAGCTTGGGGGGGCCGGCTCTGAATGAGCAGTTCTTC
.	TRBV6-1	TRBJ1-1	TRBD1	CASSARDRGNTEAFF	TGTGCCAGCAGTGCTAGGGACAGGGGGAACACTGAAGCTTTCTTT
few	TRBV4-1	TRBJ2-1	.	CASSQGDYNEQFF	TGTGCCAGCAGCCAAGGGGACTACAATGAGCAGTTCTTC
.	TRBV7-8	TRBJ2-1	TRBD2	CASSPLASGSQQFF	TGTGCCAGCAGCCCCCTGGCCAGCGGGAGCCAGCAGTTCTTC
.	TRBV19	TRBJ2-1	.	CASSFPLRGPSSYNEQFF	TGTGCCAGTAGTTTCCCCCTGCGGGGCCCTAGCTCCTACAATGAGCAGTTCTTC
few	TRBV27	TRBJ2-2	TRBD1	CAPGGVAGLRGELFF	TGTGCCCCAGGGGGAGTAGCCGGACTGAGGGGGGAGCTGTTTTTT
.	TRBV14	TRBJ2-7	.	CASSQDRRQNYEQYF	TGTGCCAGCAGCCAAGACAGGCGGCAAAATTACGAGCAGTACTTC
.	TRBV7-6	TRBJ1-5	.	CASSPGANYQPQHF	TGTGCCAGCAGCCCCGGGGCAAATTATCAGCCCCAGCATTTT
.	TRBV5-4	TRBJ2-7	.	CASSLGRQLHEQYF	TGTGCCAGCAGCTTGGGTCGGCAGTTGCACGAGCAGTACTTC
.	TRBV29-1	TRBJ1-2	.	CSVEFWGRVNYGYTF	TGCAGCGTTGAATTTTGGGGTCGAGTCAACTATGGCTACACCTTC
once	TRBV5-4	TRBJ2-6	.	CASSLGGNPGANVLTF	TGTGCCAGCAGCTTAGGCGGTAATCCCGGGGCCAACGTCCTGACTTTC
.	TRBV29-1	TRBJ2-5	.	CSVAGQGGPQETQYF	TGCAGCGTCGCCGGACAGGGAGGGCCCCAAGAGACCCAGTACTTC
.	TRBV11-2	TRBJ2-1	TRBD2	CASSRLAGGPNEQFF	TGTGCCAGCAGCCGACTAGCGGGGGGACCAAATGAGCAGTTCTTC
.	TRBV18	TRBJ2-7	.	CASSPTQGNYEQYF	TGTGCCAGCTCACCTACCCAGGGAAACTACGAGCAGTACTTC